One T cell receptor beta chain is described in this entry. One base away lies a much larger clone, so this may be a sequencing read error. This CDR3 spans 14 amino acids. The template used for profiling TCR beta VDJ and CDR3 was genomic DNA. TCRdb reprocessed the reads with MiXCR, giving one entry per CDR3 protein. Of 130,000 or so distinct CDR3 sequences in the sample, around two fifths are singletons; the top ten hold 8% to 8.5%. The data derive from a study of CD8+CD57+ T cells in acquired aplastic anemia. What was sequenced was sorted CD4+, CD8+, or CD8+CD57+ T cells (not recorded which) from PBMCs. This rearrangement joins TRBV12-3 or TRBV12-4 to TRBJ1-1; D gene ambiguous. The sequence was collected from a human donor in good health, serving as a control. The CDR3 region is CASSLHSGNTEVFF. The CDR3 DNA reads TGTGCCAGCAGCCTACACTCGGGGAACACTGAAGTTTTCTTT.